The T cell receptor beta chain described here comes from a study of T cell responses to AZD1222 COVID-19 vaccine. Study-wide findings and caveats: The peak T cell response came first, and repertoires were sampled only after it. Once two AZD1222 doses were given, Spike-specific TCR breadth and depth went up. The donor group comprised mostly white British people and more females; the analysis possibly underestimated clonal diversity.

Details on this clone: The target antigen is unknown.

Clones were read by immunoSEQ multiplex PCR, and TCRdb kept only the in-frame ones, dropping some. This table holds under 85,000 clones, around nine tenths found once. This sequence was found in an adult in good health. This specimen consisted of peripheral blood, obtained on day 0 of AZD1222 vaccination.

CDR3 bases: TGTGCCAGCGGATCTACAGGGACCACTGAAGCTTTCTTT. Amino acid sequence: CASGSTGTTEAFF. The chain employs TRBV12-3 or TRBV12-4 and TRBJ1-1; D is perhaps TRBD1 (6 bases). The CDR3 is 13 residues long. V was clipped by 8 bases and J by 4 bases, with 14 bases between them.